This is a list of T cell receptor beta chains from one sample in a study of radiotherapy plus CTLA-4 blockade in lung cancer. Sequencing was performed with immunoSEQ multiplex PCR; in TCRdb, only in-frame clones are kept and a portion is missing. The sample holds about 88,000 clones, about two thirds seen once. Here the sequenced sample was peripheral blood, taken from a patient treated with radiotherapy plus ipilimumab. The receptor source for this set is a human donor with non-small cell lung cancer that progressed on radiotherapy plus ipilimumab. The CDR3 runs from the conserved cysteine through the conserved F or W. A D gene is named only where the DNA matches it firmly. Clone size is given for some rows only: seen once, a few or many times, or a class if the clone is expanded.

TRBV7-2,-,TRBJ1-2,-,CASSLDIQPYGYTF,TGTGCCAGCAGCTTAGATATACAGCCCTATGGCTACACCTTC
TRBV11-2,-,TRBJ2-3,-,CASSSFRDPEADTQYF,TGTGCCAGCAGCTCTTTCCGGGACCCCGAAGCAGATACGCAGTATTTT
TRBV9,-,TRBJ2-1,-,CASSVLGLSYNEQFF,TGTGCCAGCAGCGTTTTGGGACTGTCCTACAATGAGCAGTTCTTC
TRBV9,-,TRBJ2-7,TRBD2,CASSVAGTSRKYEQYF,TGTGCCAGCAGCGTAGCGGGGACTAGCCGGAAATACGAGCAGTACTTC
TRBV5-1,-,TRBJ1-1,-,CASSSPDGLGTEAFF,TGCGCCAGCAGCTCGCCCGACGGCTTGGGCACTGAAGCTTTCTTT
TRBV18,many,TRBJ2-1,TRBD2,CASSPLAGGDDEQFF,TGTGCCAGCTCACCCCTAGCGGGAGGTGACGATGAGCAGTTCTTC
TRBV5-1,-,TRBJ2-7,TRBD2,CASSSASGGLSEQYF,TGCGCCAGCAGCTCTGCTAGCGGGGGCCTGAGCGAGCAGTACTTC
TRBV2,few,TRBJ2-7,-,CASRGAADEQYF,TGTGCCAGCAGGGGGGCGGCGGACGAGCAGTACTTC
TRBV6-6,-,TRBJ2-7,-,CASSPGTKKAEQYF,TGTGCCAGCAGCCCCGGGACAAAAAAGGCCGAGCAGTACTTC
TRBV4-3,once,TRBJ2-7,-,CASSQAAGSSYEQYF,TGCGCCAGCAGCCAAGCTGCGGGCAGCTCCTACGAGCAGTACTTC
TRBV2,-,TRBJ2-7,TRBD2,CASSGGGLYEQYF,TGTGCCAGCAGTGGCGGGGGTCTTTACGAGCAGTACTTC
TRBV7-2,few,TRBJ1-2,-,CASSSSAAALNYGYTF,TGTGCCAGCAGCTCCAGTGCGGCCGCCCTCAACTATGGCTACACCTTC
TRBV5-8,-,TRBJ2-1,-,CASSLLDRVDEQFF,TGTGCCAGCAGCCTTCTGGACAGAGTGGATGAGCAGTTCTTC
TRBV11-2,-,TRBJ1-3,TRBD1,CASSLQGAGGNTIYF,TGTGCCAGCAGCCTACAGGGGGCGGGAGGAAACACCATATATTTT
TRBV5-4,-,TRBJ1-1,-,CASSKDRSNTEAFF,TGTGCCAGCAGCAAGGACAGAAGTAACACTGAAGCTTTCTTT
TRBV7-3,-,TRBJ1-2,-,CASSLNGRVYTF,TGTGCCAGCAGCTTAAACGGGCGCGTCTACACCTTC
TRBV7-2,-,TRBJ1-2,TRBD1,CASTPGQGAIYGYTF,TGTGCCAGCACCCCGGGACAGGGGGCGATCTATGGCTACACCTTC
TRBV20-1,-,TRBJ1-1,-,CSAGGSSTGLF,TGCAGTGCTGGCGGGTCCTCCACGGGGCTTTTT
TRBV6-5,-,TRBJ2-3,TRBD2,CASSLAGGTDTQYF,TGTGCCAGCAGTCTAGCGGGGGGCACAGATACGCAGTATTTT
TRBV11-1,-,TRBJ2-7,TRBD1,CASSRATGLVYEQYF,TGTGCCAGCAGCCGGGCGACAGGGTTGGTCTACGAGCAGTACTTC
TRBV2,-,TRBJ1-5,-,CASMTDSNQPQHF,TGTGCCAGCATGACAGACAGCAATCAGCCCCAGCATTTT
TRBV9,-,TRBJ2-7,TRBD2,CASSVGDSGGRYEQYF,TGTGCCAGCAGCGTAGGGGATAGCGGGGGACGTTACGAGCAGTACTTC
TRBV6-6,-,TRBJ2-2,TRBD2,CASSLLAGDTGELFF,TGTGCCAGCAGTCTACTAGCGGGGGACACCGGGGAGCTGTTTTTT
TRBV6-1,-,TRBJ1-1,TRBD1,CASSEERAGQGNTEAFF,TGTGCCAGCAGTGAAGAACGGGCGGGACAGGGAAACACTGAAGCTTTCTTT
TRBV9,once,TRBJ1-6,-,CASSVVAYNSPLHF,TGTGCCAGCAGCGTCGTGGCTTATAATTCACCCCTCCACTTT
TRBV30,-,TRBJ1-6,TRBD1,CAWSVFPGGNSPLHF,TGTGCCTGGAGTGTTTTCCCAGGGGGAAATTCACCCCTCCACTTT
TRBV21-1,few,TRBJ1-1,-,CASRVTRPRNTEAFF,TGTGCCAGCAGGGTTACACGACCCCGAAACACTGAAGCTTTCTTT
TRBV29-1,-,TRBJ2-1,TRBD1,CSVYQMDRGDNEQFF,TGCAGCGTTTACCAGATGGACAGGGGGGACAATGAGCAGTTCTTC
TRBV5-1,-,TRBJ2-2,TRBD2,CASSFGAGNGELFF,TGCGCCAGCAGCTTCGGAGCGGGGAACGGGGAGCTGTTTTTT
TRBV9,-,TRBJ2-2,TRBD2,CASSVASGIMWTGELFF,TGTGCCAGCAGCGTAGCTAGCGGGATTATGTGGACCGGGGAGCTGTTTTTT
TRBV7-9,-,TRBJ2-7,-,CASSLAQGIFSYEQYF,TGTGCCAGCAGCTTAGCGCAGGGGATCTTCTCCTACGAGCAGTACTTC
TRBV5-6,-,TRBJ1-4,TRBD1,CASSSTRTGATNEKLFF,TGTGCCAGCAGCTCGACCCGGACAGGGGCAACTAATGAAAAACTGTTTTTT
TRBV27,-,TRBJ2-2,-,CASSLQGWIGELFF,TGTGCCAGCAGTTTACAGGGGTGGATCGGGGAGCTGTTTTTT
TRBV5-1,-,TRBJ2-2,-,CASSSGPPTGELFF,TGCGCCAGCAGCTCCGGACCACCCACCGGGGAGCTGTTTTTT
TRBV6-6,-,TRBJ1-6,-,CASSYGQIQNSPLHF,TGTGCCAGCAGTTACGGTCAAATTCAGAATTCACCCCTCCACTTT
TRBV6-5,-,TRBJ2-3,TRBD2,CASSPSGMADTQYF,TGTGCCAGCAGTCCTAGCGGGATGGCAGATACGCAGTATTTT
TRBV5-1,-,TRBJ1-4,-,CASSSGTGPNEKLFF,TGCGCCAGCAGCTCAGGAACAGGGCCTAATGAAAAACTGTTTTTT
TRBV6-5,-,TRBJ1-1,-,CASSYDVNTEAFF,TGTGCCAGCAGTTACGACGTGAACACTGAAGCTTTCTTT
TRBV7-6,-,TRBJ1-6,-,CASSLEQGGRNSPLHF,TGTGCCAGCAGCTTAGAGCAGGGCGGGCGGAATTCACCCCTCCACTTT
TRBV10-3,-,TRBJ1-1,-,CAISESVDTEAFF,TGTGCCATCAGTGAGTCGGTGGACACTGAAGCTTTCTTT
TRBV11-2,-,TRBJ1-2,-,CASSLDGGYDGYIF,TGTGCCAGCAGCTTAGATGGGGGGTACGATGGCTACATCTTC
TRBV7-3,-,TRBJ2-2,TRBD1,CASSQFQGAAAGELFF,TGTGCCAGCAGTCAATTCCAGGGGGCAGCTGCCGGGGAGCTGTTTTTT
TRBV12-5,-,TRBJ2-1,TRBD2,CASGSTPGRLATYNEQFF,TGTGCTAGTGGCTCAACCCCCGGACGACTAGCTACTTACAATGAGCAGTTCTTC
TRBV9,-,TRBJ2-3,-,CASSVALSTDTQYF,TGTGCCAGCAGCGTAGCTCTGAGCACAGATACGCAGTATTTT
TRBV20-1,once,TRBJ2-7,TRBD1,CSASDGTGEYF,TGCAGTGCTAGCGACGGGACAGGGGAGTACTTC
TRBV5-1,-,TRBJ2-7,TRBD1,CASSSPGTAGEQYF,TGCGCCAGCAGTTCACCCGGGACAGCCGGCGAGCAGTACTTC
TRBV5-4,-,TRBJ2-7,TRBD2,CASSLVTSGRFGPYEQYF,TGTGCCAGCAGCTTGGTTACTAGCGGGAGGTTTGGGCCCTACGAGCAGTACTTC
TRBV2,-,TRBJ2-2,TRBD1,CASRLYRGRDGELFF,TGTGCCAGCAGACTCTACAGGGGGCGCGACGGGGAGCTGTTTTTT
TRBV4-2,-,TRBJ2-3,TRBD2,CASSQGAGADTQYF,TGTGCCAGCAGCCAAGGAGCGGGAGCTGATACGCAGTATTTT